This T cell receptor beta chain was captured by sequencing in a study of CD8+ T cells in alopecia areata. Treatment noted: oral pan-JAK inhibitor, 5-10 mg twice daily. In regard to this clone: The antigen remains unidentified.

V was pared by 0 bases and J by 4 bases, with 15 bases between. This CDR3 is 15 amino acids long. The germline V gene has CDR1 GTSNPN and CDR2 SVGIG (reference sequence). Study-wide results and caveats: Normal skin's resident alphabeta T cells are also sequenced in scalp samples.

cDNA prepared by RNA extraction and subsequent reverse transcription served as the template for sequencing. Clones were sequenced by immunoSEQ multiplex PCR, and TCRdb holds only the in-frame ones, with some missing. The data hold about 190,000 clones, with 60% observed a single time. The chain recombines TRBV30 with TRBJ1-1; the D gene is possibly TRBD1 (6 bases). The source was CD4+ T cells sorted from blood, collected at week 4, from a patient treated with tofacitinib. This TCR came from a human donor with alopecia areata. In DNA, the CDR3 is TGTGCCTGGAGTGTAAGATCCGGGGGCGGCACTGAAGCTTTCTTT. Residues: CAWSVRSGGGTEAFF.